The T cell receptor (beta chain) described here comes from a study of cytomegalovirus exposure and HLA in healthy donors. Study-level results: In vitro work confirmed that three CMV-associated chains recognize CMV antigens.

There are 13 residues in the CDR3. The V end lost 3 bases, the J end lost 1 base, and 3 bases lay between the germline ends. Germline CDR1 is MNHEY and CDR2 is SMNVEV (reference sequence). Details on this clone: Its specificity is not known.

Assay used: immunoSEQ multiplex PCR; TCRdb lists only in-frame clones, some missing. Among 300,000 to 450,000 clones listed, roughly 85% were seen once. Sequenced input: PBMCs. The chain uses TRBV27 and TRBJ1-4; D is uncertain. This receptor was identified in a woman under 30 in good health and CMV-seronegative. CDR3 in DNA: TGTGCCAGCAGTTTCCTAACTAATGAAAAACTGTTTTTT. It translates to CASSFLTNEKLFF.